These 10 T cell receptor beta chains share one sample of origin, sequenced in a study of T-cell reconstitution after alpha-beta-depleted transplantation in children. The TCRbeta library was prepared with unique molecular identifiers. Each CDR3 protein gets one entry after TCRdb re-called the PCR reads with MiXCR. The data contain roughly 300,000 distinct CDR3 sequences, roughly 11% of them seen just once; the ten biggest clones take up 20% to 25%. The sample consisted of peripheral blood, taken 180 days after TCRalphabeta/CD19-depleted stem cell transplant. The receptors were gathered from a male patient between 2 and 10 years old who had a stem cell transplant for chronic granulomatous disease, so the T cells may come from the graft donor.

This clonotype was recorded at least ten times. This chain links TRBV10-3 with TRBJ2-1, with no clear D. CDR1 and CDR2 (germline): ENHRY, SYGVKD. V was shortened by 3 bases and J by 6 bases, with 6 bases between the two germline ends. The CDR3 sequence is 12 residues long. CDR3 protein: CAISERSNEQFF. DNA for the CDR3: TGTGCCATCAGTGAACGAAGCAATGAGCAGTTCTTC.

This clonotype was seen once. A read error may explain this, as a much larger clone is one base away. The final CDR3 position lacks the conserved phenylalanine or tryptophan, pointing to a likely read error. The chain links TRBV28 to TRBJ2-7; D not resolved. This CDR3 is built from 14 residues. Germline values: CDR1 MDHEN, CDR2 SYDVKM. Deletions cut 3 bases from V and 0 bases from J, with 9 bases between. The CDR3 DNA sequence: TGTGCCAGCAGTTTCCCCAGGTTCTCCTACGAGCAGTACTCC. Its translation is CASSFPRFSYEQYS.

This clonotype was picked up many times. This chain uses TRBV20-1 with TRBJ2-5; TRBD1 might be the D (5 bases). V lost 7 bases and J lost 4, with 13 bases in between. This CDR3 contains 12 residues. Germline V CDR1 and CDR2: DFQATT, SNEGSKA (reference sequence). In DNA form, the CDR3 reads TGCAGTGGGTCTCGACAGTCAGAGACCCAGTACTTC. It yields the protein CSGSRQSETQYF.

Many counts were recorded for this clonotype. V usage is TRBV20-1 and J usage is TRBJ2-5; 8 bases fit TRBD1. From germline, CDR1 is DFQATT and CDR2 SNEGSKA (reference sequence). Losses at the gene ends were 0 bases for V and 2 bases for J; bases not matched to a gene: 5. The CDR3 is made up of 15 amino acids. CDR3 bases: TGCAGTGCTAGAGATCCGACAGGGGTACAAGAGACCCAGTACTTC. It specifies CSARDPTGVQETQYF.

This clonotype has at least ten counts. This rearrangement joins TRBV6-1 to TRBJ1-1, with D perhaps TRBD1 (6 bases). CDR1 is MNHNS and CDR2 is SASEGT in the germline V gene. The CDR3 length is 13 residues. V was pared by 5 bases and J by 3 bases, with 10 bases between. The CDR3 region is CASSQGWYTEAFF. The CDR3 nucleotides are TGTGCCAGCAGTCAGGGGTGGTACACTGAAGCTTTCTTT.

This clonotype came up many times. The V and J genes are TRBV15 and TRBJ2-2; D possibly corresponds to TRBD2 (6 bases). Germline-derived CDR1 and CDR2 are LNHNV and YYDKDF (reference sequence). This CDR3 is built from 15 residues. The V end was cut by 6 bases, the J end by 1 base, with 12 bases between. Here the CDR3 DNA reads TGTGCCACCAGGTTTGCGGGACTGAACACCGGGGAGCTGTTTTTT. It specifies CATRFAGLNTGELFF.

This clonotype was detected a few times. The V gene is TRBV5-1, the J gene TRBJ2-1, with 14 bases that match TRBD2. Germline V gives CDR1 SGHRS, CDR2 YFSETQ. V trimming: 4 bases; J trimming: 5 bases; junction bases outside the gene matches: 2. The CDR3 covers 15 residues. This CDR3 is CASSLTSGGDNEQFF. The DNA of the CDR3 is TGCGCCAGCAGCCTGACTAGCGGGGGGGACAATGAGCAGTTCTTC. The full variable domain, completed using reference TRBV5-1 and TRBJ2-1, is KAGVTQTPRYLIKTRGQQVTLSCSPISGHRSVSWYQQTPGQGLQFLFEYFSETQRNKGNFPGRFSGRQFSNSRSEMNVSTLELGDSALYLCASSLTSGGDNEQFFGPGTRLTVL.

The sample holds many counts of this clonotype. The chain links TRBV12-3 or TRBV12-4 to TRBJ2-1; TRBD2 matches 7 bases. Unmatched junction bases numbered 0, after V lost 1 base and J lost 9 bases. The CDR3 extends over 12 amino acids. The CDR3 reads CASSLGGGEQFF. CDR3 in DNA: TGTGCCAGCAGTTTAGGGGGGGGTGAGCAGTTCTTC.

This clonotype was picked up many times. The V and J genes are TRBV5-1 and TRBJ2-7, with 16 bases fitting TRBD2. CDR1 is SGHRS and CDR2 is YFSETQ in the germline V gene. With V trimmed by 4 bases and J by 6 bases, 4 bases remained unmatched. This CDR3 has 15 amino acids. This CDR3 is CASSAGTSGRAEQYF. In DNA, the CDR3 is TGCGCCAGCAGCGCGGGGACTAGCGGGAGGGCCGAGCAGTACTTC.

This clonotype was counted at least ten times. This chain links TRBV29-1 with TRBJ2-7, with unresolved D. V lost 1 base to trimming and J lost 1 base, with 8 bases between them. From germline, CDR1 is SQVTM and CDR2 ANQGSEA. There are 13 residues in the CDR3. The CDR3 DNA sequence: TGCAGCGTTGAAGGCCCCAGTTCCTACGAGCAGTACTTC. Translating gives CSVEGPSSYEQYF.